One T cell receptor beta chain is described in this entry. Which antigen it targets is not known. Base qualities are missing; no much larger clone stands one base away. The data were taken from a study of neurological immune-mediated disorders (dated by TCRdb to between 2017 and 2020). At the level of the whole study: Using UMI-based sequencing, the study compared peripheral blood TCR-beta repertoires from patients with HTLV-I-associated myelopathy (HAM/TSP), patients with multiple sclerosis, and healthy controls. Alongside PBMC samples, the set of approximately 100 TCR-beta libraries contained longitudinal samples, technical triplicates, and paired CD4+ and CD8+ T-cell subsets that had been sorted. The cohort was made up of approximately 69 subjects, consisting of 15 or so HAM/TSP patients, 35 or so multiple sclerosis patients and about 20 healthy controls.

cDNA was synthesized by template-switch 5'RACE using a primer with a 10-nucleotide random unique molecular identifier that tagged each TCR transcript. Over 180 million TCR-beta sequences, covering 15-18 subjects, were produced in each sequencing run. The RNeasy kit was used for extraction of total RNA. TCR-beta VDJ regions were amplified with primers for the TCR constant region and the 5'RACE anchor, using the KAPA Real-time Library Amplification kit. Sample indexes and Illumina adaptors were added in a first PCR, and a second PCR then increased library yield. After Ampure bead purification, the TCR product of roughly 650 bp was size-selected on a 2% E-gel SizeSelection system. Before pooling, library quality was assessed on a Bioanalyzer, concentration was determined with Qubit, and library quantification was performed with the Kapa Library Quantification kit. Libraries were sequenced paired-end 2 x 150 bp on an Illumina HiSeq 2500. To increase sequence diversity, roughly 24-32% phiX was spiked into each library pool. The authors' pipeline ran thus. The UMI-based MiGEC pipeline processed quality-filtered reads and removed over 80% of raw TCR sequences during error correction. IMGT germline references were used for alignment of VDJ genes, and clonotypes were defined by a unique CDR3 amino acid sequence together with V-J genes. VDJtools evaluated clonal expansion, Shannon diversity and CDR3 relatedness (CalcPairwiseDistances, ClusterSamples); CLCbio workbench built phylogenetic trees. Clones with at least 8 unique UMIs were defined as expanded, with this threshold being based on coefficient-of-variation modelling across technical triplicates. TCRdb trimmed the raw reads at Q25, called clones with MiXCR and kept productive beta chains. Each CDR3 protein appears once, grouped with its most common genes and DNA. V and J calls and clone size were set by TCRdb, not the authors. In this sample the table shows more than 70,000 distinct CDR3 sequences, about 9.4% of which occur a single time. 1.8% of the sample is taken by the ten largest.

Study-wide findings and limitations: The highest TCR clonal expansion was observed in HAM/TSP patients, whereas the lowest was observed in MS patients, even when compared with healthy controls. Across subjects, expanded clones never shared an identical CDR3 amino acid sequence, which suggests that the TCR-beta repertoires in every group were private.

The healthy controls were volunteers from a blood bank in Maryland, USA. Libraries from unsorted PBMCs were made from 2 million PBMCs kept in RNAlater at -80 degrees C until RNA extraction. Peripheral blood was subjected to Ficoll-Hypaque density gradient centrifugation to isolate PBMCs, which were then cryopreserved in liquid nitrogen. The CDR3 measures 17 amino acids from cysteine to phenylalanine. Only the CDR3 region is kept as DNA, spanning 51 bases read in frame from base 1. CDR1 DFQATT and CDR2 SNEGSKA are derived from the germline V gene (reference sequence). V has 6 bases trimmed and J has 0 bases trimmed; junction bases matching no gene number 13.

The sample comprised PBMCs. The chain joins TRBV20-1 to TRBJ2-2, with 7 junctional bases fitting TRBD1. The origin of this receptor is a man aged 40-55 years in good health. The CDR3 region has the sequence CSARDSYDPSNTGELFF. The nucleotides are TGCAGTGCCCGGGACAGCTACGACCCCTCGAACACCGGGGAGCTGTTTTTT.